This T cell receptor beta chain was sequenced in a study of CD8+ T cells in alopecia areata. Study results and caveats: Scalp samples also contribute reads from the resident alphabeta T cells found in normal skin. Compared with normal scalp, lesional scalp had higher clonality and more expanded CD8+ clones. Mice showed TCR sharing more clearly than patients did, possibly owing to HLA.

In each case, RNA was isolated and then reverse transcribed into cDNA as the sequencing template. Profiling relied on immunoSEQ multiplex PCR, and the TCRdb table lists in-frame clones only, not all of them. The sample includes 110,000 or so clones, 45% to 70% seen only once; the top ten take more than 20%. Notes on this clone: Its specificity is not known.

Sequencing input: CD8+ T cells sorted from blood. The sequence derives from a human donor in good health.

The CDR3 protein is CASSDVIGYPYNEQFF. CDR3 nucleotides: TGTGCCAGCAGTGATGTCATTGGCTACCCCTACAATGAGCAGTTCTTC. J is TRBJ2-1 and V is TRBV2; D is unresolved. The CDR3 runs 16 residues. V was shortened by 3 bases and J by 2 bases, with 14 bases between the two germline ends. CDR1 is SNHLY, CDR2 FYNNEI, per germline.